The present T cell receptor beta chain was sequenced within a study of T cells in Graves' hyperthyroidism and ophthalmopathy (dated by TCRdb to about 2019). Background on the whole study: Peripheral blood was collected at initial diagnosis, before any treatment. To identify TCR V-J signatures that set the groups apart, the researchers used a discovery cohort of 90 to 100 patients, made up of under 45 with Graves' ophthalmopathy and about 55 with stable Graves' hyperthyroidism. After sampling, hyperthyroidism patients received methimazole starting at 30 mg daily, and ophthalmopathy patients received high-dose intravenous methylprednisolone. The study also compared thyroid tissue and blood T-cell repertoires from about 6 Graves' hyperthyroidism patients. Prospective prediction of ophthalmopathy was tested in an independent validation cohort of 18 to 20 hyperthyroidism patients and around 16 patients who later progressed to ophthalmopathy. According to the paper, TCR Vbeta CDR3 sequencing was carried out on over 130 peripheral blood samples, which came from under 50 ophthalmopathy, approximately 72 hyperthyroidism and roughly 17 progressor patients. The 100 or so discovery patients were divided at random into training and test sets in a 7:3 ratio.

At least ten counts were recorded for this clonotype. The antigen this receptor binds is unknown. Base qualities are missing; no much larger clone stands one base away. Amplification of TCR beta CDR3 regions was carried out from RNA transcripts. The TCR CDR3 was subjected to a first round of RT-PCR using the HTBI primer set and the Qiagen OneStep RT-PCR kit. A second multiplex PCR round built the libraries, followed by size selection and purification. Sequencing of the libraries was done on an Illumina HiSeq2000 using paired-end 100 bp reads. The original pipeline was this. SOAPnuke was used to process the raw data, with reads discarded if the reads contained adapters or uncalled bases, had a mean Phred below 15, or lacked an exact constant-primer or identifier match. COPE v1.2.5 was used to merge the high-quality paired reads, and each unique nucleotide sequence was defined as a clonotype. MiTCR v1.1 was used to align the clonotypes against IMGT TRBV, TRBD and TRBJ reference segments. The analysis included only V-J combinations with a frequency above 0.0001, which together covered 99% to 99.2% of the repertoires. A TCS score was defined as the ratio of F50 (clonal expansion) to E x V (chaos), with BLOSUM62-based TCRdist applied between CDR3 peptides within each V-J. Welch's t-statistics and random forest reduced some 510 V-J features to 10 to 15, which were used in a naive Bayes classifier (R e1071). The raw public data were reprocessed by TCRdb itself: fastp quality trimming at Q25, MiXCR clonotype calling, in-frame beta chains only. Rows are combined by CDR3 protein, so each entry shows the most common genes and DNA. In this record, the V and J calls reflect TCRdb's handling and not the investigators' own analysis. Recorded for this sample are 550,000 to 600,000 distinct CDR3 sequences; 14% of them occurred a single time. Roughly 7% of the sample rests with the top ten.

In the ophthalmopathy patients, disease was moderately to severely active, with a Clinical Activity Score of 3 or more, a NOSPECS grade of 4 or more, and a duration of less than 3 months. Exclusion was applied to patients with uncontrolled infections, other autoimmune diseases, pregnancy or lactation. Diagnoses were established on the basis of clinical symptoms, serum thyroxine and TRAb, thyroid ultrasound, and orbital computed tomography. PBMCs were separated from roughly 10 ml of fresh peripheral blood using Ficoll-Paque density gradient centrifugation. Total RNA was extracted using Trizol reagent, and RNA quality was assessed on an Agilent 2100 Bioanalyzer. Points the paper makes about the study in general: In cross-validation, a model built on a 13 V-J signature told ophthalmopathy apart from stable hyperthyroidism with approximately 90% sensitivity and about 81% specificity, and in testing the same model reached 80%/75%. In validation, progression to ophthalmopathy was predicted by the model with 70.59% sensitivity and 72% to 85% specificity, a median of around 6.5 months before onset. Sample size was not statistically predetermined, and investigators were not blinded to group allocation. Most expanded thyroid clonotypes (frequency above 0.001) were also detected in blood, a finding suggesting that blood repertoires may reflect thyroid immune responses.

Input material: blood. The clonotype originates from a woman aged 18-29 years with Graves' ophthalmopathy.

The CDR3 reads as follows: CSARAGGRGYEQYF. The DNA sequence is TGCAGTGCTAGAGCGGGCGGGAGAGGGTACGAGCAGTACTTC. Recombination joined TRBV20-1 with TRBJ2-7; TRBD2 fits 7 bases in the junction. The CDR3 has 14 amino acids, counting the end cysteine and phenylalanine. Only the CDR3 DNA is retained, 42 bases long and in frame from the first base. Via the germline V gene (reference sequence), CDR1 is DFQATT and CDR2 SNEGSKA. V and J are trimmed by 1 base and 4 bases, and the gene matches miss 7 bases of the junction.